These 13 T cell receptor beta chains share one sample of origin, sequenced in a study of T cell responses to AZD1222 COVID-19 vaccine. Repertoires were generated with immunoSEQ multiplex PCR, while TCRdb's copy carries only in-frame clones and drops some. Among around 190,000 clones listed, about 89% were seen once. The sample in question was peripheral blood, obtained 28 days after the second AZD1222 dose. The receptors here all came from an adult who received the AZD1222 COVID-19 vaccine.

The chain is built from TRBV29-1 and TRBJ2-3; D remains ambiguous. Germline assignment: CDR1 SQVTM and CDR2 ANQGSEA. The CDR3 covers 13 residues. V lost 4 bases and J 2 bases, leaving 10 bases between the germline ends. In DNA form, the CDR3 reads TGCAGCGTTGGAAGGGTCCTCACAGATACGCAGTATTTT. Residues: CSVGRVLTDTQYF.

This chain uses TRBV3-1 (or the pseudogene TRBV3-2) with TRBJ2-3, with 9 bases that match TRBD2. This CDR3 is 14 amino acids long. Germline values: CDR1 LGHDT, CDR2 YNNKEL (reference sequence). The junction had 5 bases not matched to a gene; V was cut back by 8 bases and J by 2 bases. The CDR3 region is CASGRGGNTDTQYF. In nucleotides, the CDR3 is TGTGCCAGCGGGCGGGGGGGGAACACAGATACGCAGTATTTT.

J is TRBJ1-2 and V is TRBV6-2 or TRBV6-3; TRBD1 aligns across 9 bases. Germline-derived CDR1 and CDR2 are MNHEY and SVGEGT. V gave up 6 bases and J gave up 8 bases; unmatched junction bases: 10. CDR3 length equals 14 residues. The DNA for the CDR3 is TGTGCCAGCAGCTCCGTACAGGGGGCCTCGGGCTACACCTTC. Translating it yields CASSSVQGASGYTF.

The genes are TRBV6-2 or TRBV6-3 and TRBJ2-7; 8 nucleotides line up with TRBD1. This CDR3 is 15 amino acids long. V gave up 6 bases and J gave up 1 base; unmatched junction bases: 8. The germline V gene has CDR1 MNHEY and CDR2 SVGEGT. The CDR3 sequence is CASSQTGAPSYEQYF. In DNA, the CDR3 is TGTGCCAGCAGCCAGACAGGGGCTCCTTCCTACGAGCAGTACTTC.

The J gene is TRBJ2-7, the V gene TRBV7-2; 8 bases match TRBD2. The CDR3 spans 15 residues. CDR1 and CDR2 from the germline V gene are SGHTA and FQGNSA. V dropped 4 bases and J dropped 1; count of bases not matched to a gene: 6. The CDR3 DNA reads TGTGCCAGCAGCTCCCGGACTAGCAGGTCCTACGAGCAGTACTTC. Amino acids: CASSSRTSRSYEQYF.

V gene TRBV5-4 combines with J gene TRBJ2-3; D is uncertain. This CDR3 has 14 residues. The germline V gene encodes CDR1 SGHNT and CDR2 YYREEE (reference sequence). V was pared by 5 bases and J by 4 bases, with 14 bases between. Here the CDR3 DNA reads TGTGCCAGCAGTTACGCTGGTGGGGCAGATACGCAGTATTTT. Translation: CASSYAGGADTQYF.

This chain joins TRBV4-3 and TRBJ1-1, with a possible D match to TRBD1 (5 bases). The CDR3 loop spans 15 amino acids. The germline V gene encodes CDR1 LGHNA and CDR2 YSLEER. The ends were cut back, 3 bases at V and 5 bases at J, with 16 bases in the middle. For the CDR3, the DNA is TGCGCCAGCAGCCAGGCCCCGGGGGGGGTGACTGAAGCTTTCTTT. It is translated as CASSQAPGGVTEAFF.

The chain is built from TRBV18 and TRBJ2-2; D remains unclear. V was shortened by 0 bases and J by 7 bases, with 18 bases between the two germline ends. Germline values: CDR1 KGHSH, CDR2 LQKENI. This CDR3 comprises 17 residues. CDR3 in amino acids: CASSPPGYQQAGGELFF. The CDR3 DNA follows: TGTGCCAGCTCACCACCTGGCTACCAGCAGGCCGGCGGGGAGCTGTTTTTT.

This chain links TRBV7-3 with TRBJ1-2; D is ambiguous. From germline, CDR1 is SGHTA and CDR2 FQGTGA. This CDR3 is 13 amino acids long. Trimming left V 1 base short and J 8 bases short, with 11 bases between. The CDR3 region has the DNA TGTGCCAGCAGCTTAAGGGCTGGCGGGGGCTACACCTTC. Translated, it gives CASSLRAGGGYTF.

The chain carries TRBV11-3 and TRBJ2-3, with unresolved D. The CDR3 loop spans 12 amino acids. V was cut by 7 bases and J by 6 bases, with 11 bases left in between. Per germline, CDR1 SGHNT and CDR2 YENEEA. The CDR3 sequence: CASTNRKDTQYF. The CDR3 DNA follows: TGTGCCAGCACCAACCGGAAGGATACGCAGTATTTT.

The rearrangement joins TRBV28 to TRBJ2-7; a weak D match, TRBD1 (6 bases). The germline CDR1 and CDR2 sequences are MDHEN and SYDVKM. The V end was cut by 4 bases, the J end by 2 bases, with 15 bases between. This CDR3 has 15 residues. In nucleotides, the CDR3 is TGTGCCAGCAGTTCCCCTAAACAGGGTCCCTACGAGCAGTACTTC. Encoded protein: CASSSPKQGPYEQYF.

The CDR3 sequence is CASNLGRGGQLKFYEQYF. As DNA, the CDR3 is TGTGCCAGCAACCTCGGTAGAGGAGGTCAACTTAAATTCTACGAGCAGTACTTC. V gene TRBV5-6 combines with J gene TRBJ2-7; possibly TRBD2 for D (5 bases). Deletions cut 6 bases from V and 3 bases from J, with 28 bases between. Germline V lookup: CDR1 SGHDT, CDR2 YYEEEE. The CDR3 has 18 amino acids.

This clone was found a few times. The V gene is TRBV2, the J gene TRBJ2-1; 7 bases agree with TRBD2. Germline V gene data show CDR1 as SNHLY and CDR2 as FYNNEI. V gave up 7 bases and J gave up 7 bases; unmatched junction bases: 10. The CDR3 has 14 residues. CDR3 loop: CASMRDYPGNEQFF. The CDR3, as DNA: TGTGCCAGCATGCGGGACTATCCGGGGAATGAGCAGTTCTTC.